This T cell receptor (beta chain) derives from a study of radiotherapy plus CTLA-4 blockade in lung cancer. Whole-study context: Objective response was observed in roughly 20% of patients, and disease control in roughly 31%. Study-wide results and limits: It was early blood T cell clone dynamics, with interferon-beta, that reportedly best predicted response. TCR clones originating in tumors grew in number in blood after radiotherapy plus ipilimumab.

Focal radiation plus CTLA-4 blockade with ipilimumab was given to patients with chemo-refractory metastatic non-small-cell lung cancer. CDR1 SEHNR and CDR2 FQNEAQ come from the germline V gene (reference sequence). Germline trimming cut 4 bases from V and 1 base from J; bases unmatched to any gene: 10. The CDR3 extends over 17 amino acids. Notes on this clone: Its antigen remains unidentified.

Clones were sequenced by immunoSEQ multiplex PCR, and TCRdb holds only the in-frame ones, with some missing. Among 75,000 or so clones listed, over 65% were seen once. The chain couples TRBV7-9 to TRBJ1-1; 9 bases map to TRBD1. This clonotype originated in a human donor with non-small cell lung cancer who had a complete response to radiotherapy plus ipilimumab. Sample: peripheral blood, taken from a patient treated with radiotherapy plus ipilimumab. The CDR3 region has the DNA TGTGCCAGCAGCTCGGGACAGGGAAGATTACGGAACACTGAAGCTTTCTTT. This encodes CASSSGQGRLRNTEAFF.